Below, one TCR beta chain is given with its context. As yet, its antigen is unknown. Unique molecular identifiers, one per molecule, were present on every TCR cDNA molecule. Each CDR3 protein is one row after TCRdb ran MiXCR on the 5' RACE reads. The sample has over 85,000 distinct CDR3 sequences, just under 20% seen once; the top ten hold roughly 22%. This sample was taken from a study of spatial heterogeneity in lung cancer. For the study at large: The follow-up PBMC samples were sequenced whenever they were available. The median time to follow-up was about two years after resection. Mean representation of each unique TCR and UMI combination in the raw reads exceeded 8.5 occurrences. Broader study findings: Ubiquitous, expanded tumor-derived TCRs were more frequently observed in blood at resection than at follow-up.

Time point noted: blood at routine non-recurrence follow-up after resection. Germline V gene lookup returns CDR1 MNHNS and CDR2 SASEGT. Trimming pared 2 bases from V and 6 bases from J, leaving 10 bases between. This CDR3 is built from 14 residues. This sequence was found in a male donor with early-stage non-small cell lung cancer. This chain links TRBV6-1 with TRBJ2-2, with D unclear. Sequencing was performed on PBMCs, taken at follow-up. CDR3 DNA: TGTGCCAGCAGTGAACCTCATGAAGCCGGGGAGCTGTTTTTT. It translates to CASSEPHEAGELFF.